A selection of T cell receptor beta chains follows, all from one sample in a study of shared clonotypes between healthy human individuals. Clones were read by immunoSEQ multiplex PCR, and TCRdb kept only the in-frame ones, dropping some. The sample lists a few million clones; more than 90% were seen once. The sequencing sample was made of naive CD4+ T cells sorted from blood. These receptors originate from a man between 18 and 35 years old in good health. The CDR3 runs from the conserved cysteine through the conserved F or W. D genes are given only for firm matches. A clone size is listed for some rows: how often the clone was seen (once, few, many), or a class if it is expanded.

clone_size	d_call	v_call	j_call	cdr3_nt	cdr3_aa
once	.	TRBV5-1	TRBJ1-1	TGCGCCAGCAGCTTGGTTGCCAGATCTGAAGCTTTCTTT	CASSLVARSEAFF
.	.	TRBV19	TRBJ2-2	TGTGCCAGTAGTAGAACTCCCTGGGGGACCACCGGGGAGCTGTTTTTT	CASSRTPWGTTGELFF
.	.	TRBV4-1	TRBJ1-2	TGCGCCAGCAGCCAAGGAGACAGGCCTTTTGATGGCTACACCTTC	CASSQGDRPFDGYTF
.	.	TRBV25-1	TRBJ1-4	TGTGCCAGCAGGTCGAGGGGGGGAAGCGAAAAACTGTTTTTT	CASRSRGGSEKLFF
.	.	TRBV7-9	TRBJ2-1	TGTGCCAGCAGCCATGGGCCAGGGAACCACAATGAGCAGTTCTTC	CASSHGPGNHNEQFF
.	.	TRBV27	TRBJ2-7	TGTGCCAGCAGTTCCCTAAGGGGGGGGCACTACGAGCAGTACTTC	CASSSLRGGHYEQYF
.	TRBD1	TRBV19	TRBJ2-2	TGTGCCAGTAGTAGTCCGACAGGGGGAGCGATCGGGGAGCTGTTTTTT	CASSSPTGGAIGELFF
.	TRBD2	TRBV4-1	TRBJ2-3	TGCGCCAGCAGCCAAGCCCACAAGGGAGGGGCAGATACGCAGTATTTT	CASSQAHKGGADTQYF
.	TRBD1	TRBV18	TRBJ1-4	TGTGCCAGCTCACCCCAGGGGGCAACTAATGAAAAACTGTTTTTT	CASSPQGATNEKLFF
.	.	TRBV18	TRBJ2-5	TGTGCCAGCTCACCACCGGGGAGGGGGCAAGAGACCCAGTACTTC	CASSPPGRGQETQYF
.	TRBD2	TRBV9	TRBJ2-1	TGTGCCAGCAGCGCGGGGAGCGGGGGCCTCTCCTACAATGAGCAGTTCTTC	CASSAGSGGLSYNEQFF